These T cell receptor beta chains were read from a single sample in a study of vaccination and CD4 T cells after COVID-19. TCRdb reprocessed the PCR reads with MiXCR, giving one entry per CDR3 protein. The sample yields 8,500 to 9,500 distinct CDR3 sequences, approximately 31% seen once. These TCRs' antigens remain unknown. Input material: CD4+ T cells from blood, cultured in vitro. The receptor source for this set is a human donor in good health. Both conserved end residues are part of each CDR3. Each record gives: D gene, V gene, J gene, clone size, CDR3 protein, CDR3 DNA. A D gene is named only where the DNA matches it firmly. The listing skips clone size in some rows; elsewhere it reads once, few, many or a size class.

TRBD1,TRBV6-1,TRBJ1-5,few,CASRHRGGQPQHF,TGTGCCAGCAGACACAGGGGAGGTCAGCCCCAGCATTTT
-,TRBV29-1,TRBJ1-2,few,CSVAPGSLSTYNYGYTF,TGCAGCGTTGCGCCCGGGTCCCTTTCAACCTATAACTATGGCTACACCTTC
-,TRBV6-5,TRBJ1-1,few,CASSYGTVNTEAFF,TGTGCCAGCAGTTACGGGACGGTGAACACTGAAGCTTTCTTT
-,TRBV15,TRBJ2-7,-,CATSRGTLYEQYF,TGTGCCACCAGCAGAGGGACTCTCTACGAGCAGTACTTC
TRBD2,TRBV2,TRBJ2-3,few,CASSPSGSNTDTQYF,TGTGCCAGCAGCCCTAGCGGGAGTAACACAGATACGCAGTATTTT
-,TRBV4-2,TRBJ1-5,-,CASSQDSGYNQPQHF,TGTGCCAGCAGCCAAGATAGTGGGTACAATCAGCCCCAGCATTTT
-,TRBV9,TRBJ1-2,-,CASSELTAAGYTF,TGTGCCAGCAGCGAACTGACGGCGGCTGGCTACACCTTC
-,TRBV18,TRBJ2-7,-,CASSPNPTYISYEQYF,TGTGCCAGCTCCCCCAATCCCACGTACATCTCTTACGAGCAGTACTTC
TRBD1,TRBV6-2/TRBV6-3,TRBJ2-2,-,CASRRTGGNGELFF,TGTGCCAGCAGACGGACAGGGGGAAACGGGGAGCTGTTTTTT
TRBD1,TRBV6-1,TRBJ2-1,few,CASNIRQGSYNEQFF,TGTGCCAGCAATATCCGACAGGGCAGCTACAATGAGCAGTTCTTC
-,TRBV7-2,TRBJ1-6,-,CASSLTSCNSPLHF,TGTGCCAGCAGCTTAACCTCCTGTAATTCACCCCTCCACTTT
-,TRBV2,TRBJ1-4,-,CASTAQRLNEKLFF,TGTGCCAGCACCGCACAGCGCCTTAATGAAAAACTGTTTTTT
-,TRBV20-1,TRBJ1-1,few,CSANDYRVSEAFF,TGCAGTGCTAACGATTACAGGGTTAGTGAAGCTTTCTTT
-,TRBV20-1,TRBJ2-3,-,CSARDTGGATQYF,TGCAGTGCTAGAGATACCGGGGGTGCGACGCAGTATTTT
-,TRBV7-3,TRBJ2-5,few,CASSPTGLTGETQYF,TGTGCCAGCAGCCCGACGGGACTGACTGGCGAGACCCAGTACTTC
-,TRBV19,TRBJ2-5,-,CASSIFSAGLGEETQYF,TGTGCCAGTAGTATATTCTCAGCGGGTTTAGGTGAAGAGACCCAGTACTTC
-,TRBV7-2,TRBJ2-7,-,CASSPASTGITYEQYF,TGTGCCAGCAGCCCTGCCTCCACAGGGATTACCTACGAGCAGTACTTC
TRBD2,TRBV7-3,TRBJ2-1,-,CASSSGTTQYNEQFF,TGTGCCAGCAGCTCCGGGACTACCCAATACAATGAGCAGTTCTTC
-,TRBV24-1,TRBJ2-1,-,CATSDPAQSPYNEQFF,TGTGCCACCAGTGACCCCGCCCAGAGCCCCTACAATGAGCAGTTCTTC
-,TRBV6-2/TRBV6-3,TRBJ2-1,few,CASSYGQVTLNEQFF,TGTGCCAGCAGTTACGGGCAGGTCACTCTCAATGAGCAGTTCTTC
TRBD2,TRBV30,TRBJ2-1,-,CAWSVPGGFPYNEQFF,TGTGCCTGGAGTGTCCCGGGAGGGTTCCCCTACAATGAGCAGTTCTTC
-,TRBV5-1,TRBJ1-2,-,CASSRSGGSEDGYTF,TGCGCCAGCAGCCGATCCGGGGGTAGTGAGGATGGCTACACCTTC
TRBD1,TRBV10-3,TRBJ2-7,-,CAISESTGLPYEQYF,TGTGCCATCAGTGAATCGACAGGGCTGCCCTACGAGCAGTACTTC
-,TRBV20-1,TRBJ1-2,few,CSAPRVSLYGYTF,TGCAGTGCACCCCGGGTGAGCCTCTATGGCTACACCTTC
TRBD1,TRBV28,TRBJ1-2,-,CASSFAGGEGYTF,TGTGCCAGCAGTTTCGCAGGGGGCGAGGGCTACACCTTC
-,TRBV6-5,TRBJ2-5,-,CASSYSRGPGTQYF,TGTGCCAGCAGTTACTCCCGGGGGCCAGGGACCCAGTACTTC
-,TRBV21-1,TRBJ2-7,few,CASSYLDRILSYEQYF,TGTGCCAGCAGCTACCTGGACAGGATTCTTTCCTACGAGCAGTACTTC
-,TRBV6-1,TRBJ2-3,-,CASGRMGVSTDTQYF,TGTGCCAGCGGCCGGATGGGTGTAAGCACAGATACGCAGTATTTT
TRBD2,TRBV5-4,TRBJ2-7,few,CASSLGTSWEQYF,TGTGCCAGCAGCCTAGGGACTAGCTGGGAGCAGTACTTC
TRBD2,TRBV4-3,TRBJ2-7,-,CASSPGTSGNYEQYF,TGCGCCAGCAGCCCCGGGACTAGCGGGAATTACGAGCAGTACTTC
TRBD1,TRBV5-8,TRBJ1-3,once,CASSSTSGGSGNTIYF,TGTGCCAGCAGCTCAACCTCAGGGGGGAGTGGAAACACCATATATTTT
TRBD2,TRBV6-1,TRBJ2-7,few,CASRAAGAYEQYF,TGTGCCAGCAGAGCAGCGGGGGCCTACGAGCAGTACTTC
-,TRBV15,TRBJ2-2,-,CATSRDQGSGANVLTFGAGGELFF,-
-,TRBV19,TRBJ1-2,-,CASSTRTATYGYTF,TGTGCCAGTAGCACCCGGACTGCGACCTATGGCTACACCTTC
-,TRBV20-1,TRBJ2-1,-,CSARGDRGISGRAGEQFF,TGCAGTGCTAGGGGGGACAGGGGAATTAGCGGGAGGGCCGGTGAGCAGTTCTTC
-,TRBV6-4,TRBJ2-3,few,CASSDSPPDTQYF,TGTGCCAGCAGTGACTCCCCCCCAGATACGCAGTATTTT
-,TRBV30,TRBJ2-2,-,CAWSVSRELFF,TGTGCCTGGAGTGTTTCACGGGAGCTGTTTTTT
TRBD1,TRBV5-1,TRBJ1-2,-,CASSLGTGGFGYTF,TGCGCCAGCAGCCTAGGGACAGGGGGATTCGGCTACACCTTC
-,TRBV5-4,TRBJ1-1,-,CASSYRAEAFF,TGTGCCAGCAGCTACAGGGCTGAAGCTTTCTTT
TRBD2,TRBV27,TRBJ2-7,few,CASSRLAIQSYEQYF,TGTGCCAGCAGCAGACTAGCCATACAATCCTACGAGCAGTACTTC
-,TRBV12-3/TRBV12-4,TRBJ1-5,-,CASSYGRRAQHF,TGTGCCAGCAGCTACGGACGGCGGGCCCAGCATTTT
-,TRBV7-2,TRBJ1-1,few,CASSLLMNTEAFF,TGTGCCAGCAGCTTGCTTATGAACACTGAAGCTTTCTTT
-,TRBV19,TRBJ1-5,few,CASSIEGNYQPQHF,TGTGCCAGTAGTATTGAGGGAAACTATCAGCCCCAGCATTTT
-,TRBV28,TRBJ1-3,-,CASSPPGYGAGNTIYF,TGTGCCAGCAGCCCGCCCGGGTACGGTGCTGGAAACACCATATATTTT
-,TRBV19,TRBJ1-1,-,CASSRYTSTVITEAFF,TGTGCCAGTAGTAGATATACCTCGACAGTAATCACTGAAGCTTTCTTT
-,TRBV19,TRBJ2-6,-,CASKQGITGANVLTF,TGTGCCAGTAAACAGGGTATCACTGGGGCCAACGTCCTGACTTTC